The subject of this entry is one T cell receptor (beta chain). The record originates from a study of glioma-infiltrating T cells after dendritic cell vaccination. Germline CDR1 and CDR2: SGHRS and YFSETQ. This CDR3 is 14 amino acids long. V was trimmed by 3 bases and J by 10 bases, leaving 16 bases between them. Time point reported: after dendritic cell vaccination, including at tumor progression/relapse. Assay used: immunoSEQ multiplex PCR; TCRdb lists only in-frame clones, some missing. The profile shows over 55,000 clones, roughly 80% of them singletons. The chain employs TRBV5-1 and TRBJ1-4, with D unresolved. Sequencing used blood, obtained after dendritic cell vaccination. The clonotype was recovered from a human donor with glioblastoma. CDR3 nucleotide sequence: TGCGCCAGCAGCTCAGGCACGGCGCAGAGAAAACTGTTTTTT. Translated, it gives CASSSGTAQRKLFF. Based on the CDR3 plus reference TRBV5-1 and TRBJ1-4, the full variable domain is KAGVTQTPRYLIKTRGQQVTLSCSPISGHRSVSWYQQTPGQGLQFLFEYFSETQRNKGNFPGRFSGRQFSNSRSEMNVSTLELGDSALYLCASSSGTAQRKLFFGSGTQLSVL.